Below, 29 T cell receptor beta chains from the same sample are listed, as sequenced in a study of T cells in tumors after PD-1 blockade. This table comes from immunoSEQ multiplex PCR, and its TCRdb copy is limited to in-frame clones, with some not included. Of approximately 60,000 clones listed, approximately 79% are singletons. The sample in question was PBMCs, obtained after anti-PD-1 treatment. Every receptor here comes from a human donor with basal cell carcinoma.

This rearrangement joins TRBV3-1 (or the pseudogene TRBV3-2) to TRBJ2-5; D unclear. The CDR3 totals 14 residues. Trimming cost V 2 bases and J 4 bases, with 11 bases left between them. Germline assignment: CDR1 LGHDT and CDR2 YNNKEL (reference sequence). The CDR3 bases are TGTGCCAGCAGCCAAAATATGTGGGGAGAGACCCAGTACTTC. Protein sequence: CASSQNMWGETQYF.

The gene calls are TRBV5-1 and TRBJ2-3, with 14 bases fitting TRBD2. Germline V gene sequence: CDR1 SGHRS, CDR2 YFSETQ. The CDR3 covers 18 residues. The J segment lost 0 bases and the V segment lost 1 base, leaving 4 bases of the junction unmatched. CDR3 amino acids: CASSLPGTSGGSTDTQYF. CDR3 bases: TGCGCCAGCAGCTTGCCAGGGACTAGCGGGGGAAGCACAGATACGCAGTATTTT.

Only a few counts were recorded for this clone. The V gene is TRBV7-8, the J gene TRBJ2-1, with a weak D call TRBD2 (6 bases). This CDR3 contains 11 residues. Trimming left V 5 bases short and J 14 bases short, with 13 bases between. CDR1 and CDR2 from the germline V gene are SGHVS and FQNEAQ. As DNA, the CDR3 is TGTGCCAGCAGCCCGACTAGTAGGAAGTTCTTC. This sequence encodes CASSPTSRKFF.

The chain has TRBV28 and TRBJ1-5, with 7 bases aligning to TRBD1. Trimming cost V 5 bases and J 5 bases; bases outside gene matches: 6. CDR3 length: 14 residues. CDR1 and CDR2 from the germline V gene are MDHEN and SYDVKM. The CDR3 DNA is TGTGCCAGCAGTCTACAGGGGATTGATCAGCCCCAGCATTTT. Translating gives CASSLQGIDQPQHF. Supplemented by reference TRBV28 and TRBJ1-5, the full variable domain reads DVKVTQSSRYLVKRTGEKVFLECVQDMDHENMFWYRQDPGLGLRLIYFSYDVKMKEKGDIPEGYSVSREKKERFSLILESASTNQTSMYLCASSLQGIDQPQHFGDGTRLSIL.

This clone was counted only a few times. The gene calls are TRBV30 and TRBJ1-2, with D hard to call. The CDR3 is 16 residues long. Between the trimmed V and J ends, which lost 0 bases and 6 bases, there was a span of 20 bases. Per germline, CDR1 GTSNPN and CDR2 SVGIG (reference sequence). CDR3 sequence (DNA): TGTGCCTGGAGTGTAGGTCGACTACGGCACCCGGATGGCTACACCTTC. Its protein product is CAWSVGRLRHPDGYTF.

The rearrangement uses TRBV24-1 and TRBJ1-5; D is unresolved. V was pared by 9 bases and J by 8 bases, with 13 bases between. Germline assignment: CDR1 KGHDR and CDR2 SFDVKD. This CDR3 is built from 12 residues. CDR3 in DNA: TGTGCCACCGACGGTTTTAGGGAGCCCCAGCATTTT. The encoded protein is CATDGFREPQHF.

The chain combines TRBV7-9 with TRBJ1-1; 9 bases are a match to TRBD1. This CDR3 region has 19 residues. Trimming at V came to 2 bases and at J to 1 base, leaving 14 bases not matched to a gene. Germline V gene data show CDR1 as SEHNR and CDR2 as FQNEAQ (reference sequence). This CDR3 reads CASSLIWTRGTGQNTEAFF. CDR3 coding DNA: TGTGCCAGCAGCTTAATCTGGACAAGGGGGACAGGGCAGAACACTGAAGCTTTCTTT.

This CDR3 is CATSTTKDISNTGELFF. CDR3 DNA sequence: TGTGCCACCAGCACTACGAAGGACATCTCTAACACCGGGGAGCTGTTTTTT. The rearrangement joins TRBV24-1 to TRBJ2-2; D may be TRBD1 (5 bases). V was cut by 7 bases and J by 2 bases, with 19 bases left in between. Germline lookup yields CDR1 KGHDR and CDR2 SFDVKD. CDR3 length: 17 amino acids.

The rearrangement uses TRBV12-3 or TRBV12-4 and TRBJ2-2; 7 bases are shared with TRBD2. This CDR3 is 13 amino acids long. Trimming took 4 bases from V and 4 from J; bases not matched to a gene: 0. DNA of the CDR3: TGTGCCAGCAGTTGGGGGGGCACCGGGGAGCTGTTTTTT. Translated, it gives CASSWGGTGELFF.

This chain links TRBV6-2 or TRBV6-3 with TRBJ2-1, with TRBD2 matching over 9 bases. The V and J ends lost 2 bases and 7 bases, in that order; junction bases with no gene match: 9. Germline CDR1 MNHEY, CDR2 SVGEGT. The CDR3 runs 16 residues. The CDR3 spells CASSYVPSGGLNEQFF. As DNA, the CDR3 is TGTGCCAGCAGTTACGTTCCCAGCGGGGGGCTTAATGAGCAGTTCTTC.

This chain uses TRBV7-8 with TRBJ2-3; 13 positions agree with TRBD2. Germline V lookup: CDR1 SGHVS, CDR2 FQNEAQ. This CDR3 has 15 residues. The junction had 6 bases not matched to a gene; V was cut back by 6 bases and J by 6 bases. The chain's CDR3 is CASRRTSGGFDTQYF. The CDR3 nucleotides are TGTGCCAGCAGACGGACTAGCGGGGGTTTTGATACGCAGTATTTT.

This chain uses TRBV2 with TRBJ2-3; D possibly corresponds to TRBD2 (5 bases). This CDR3 has 13 residues. Germline assignment: CDR1 SNHLY and CDR2 FYNNEI. Between the trimmed V and J ends, which lost 6 bases and 6 bases, there was a span of 13 bases. This chain's CDR3 is CASSLDLGDTQYF. The CDR3 DNA reads TGTGCCAGCAGCTTGGACTTAGGGGATACGCAGTATTTT.

The chain uses TRBV28 and TRBJ2-3; D not certain. The CDR3 is 15 amino acids. Trimming pared 4 bases from V and 4 bases from J, leaving 15 bases between. Germline V gives CDR1 MDHEN, CDR2 SYDVKM. CDR3 sequence: CASSSTAATADTQYF. Written as DNA, the CDR3 is TGTGCCAGCAGTTCAACGGCGGCGACCGCAGATACGCAGTATTTT.

The genes are TRBV21-1 and TRBJ1-5; TRBD1, the table's D call, was not compared with the DNA. TRBV21-1 has pseudogene status. This CDR3 has 15 residues. CDR3 sequence (DNA): TGTGCCAGCAGCATTCCCCAAGCAGGTTATCAGCCCCAGCATTTT. This codes for CASSIPQAGYQPQHF.

V and J are TRBV19 and TRBJ2-5; D is possibly TRBD2 (7 bases). The CDR3 runs 15 residues. Per germline, CDR1 LNHDA and CDR2 SQIVND (reference sequence). Trimming removed 3 bases at V and 5 bases at J, with 16 bases between. The CDR3 is CASSIWGGPVETQYF. CDR3 sequence (DNA): TGTGCCAGTAGTATCTGGGGGGGGCCAGTCGAGACCCAGTACTTC.

The genes are TRBV6-5 and TRBJ2-2, with 7 bases that match TRBD2. Germline V CDR1 and CDR2: MNHEY, SVGAGI. The CDR3 has 16 residues. With 2 bases clipped from V and 4 bases from J, the junction kept 7 bases outside the gene matches. CDR3 loop: CASSYRRSGGTGELFF. In DNA form, the CDR3 reads TGTGCCAGCAGTTACCGAAGGTCGGGGGGCACCGGGGAGCTGTTTTTT.

This clone has just a few counts. V gene TRBV5-1 combines with J gene TRBJ2-2; maybe TRBD1 (6 bases). V lost 4 bases and J 2 bases, leaving 18 bases between the germline ends. The CDR3 has 17 amino acids. Looked up from germline, CDR1 is SGHRS and CDR2 is YFSETQ. This CDR3 reads CASSPLRGTQNTGELFF. The CDR3 DNA reads TGCGCCAGCAGCCCGCTAAGGGGGACCCAAAACACCGGGGAGCTGTTTTTT. Variable domain in full (rest from reference TRBV5-1 and TRBJ2-2): KAGVTQTPRYLIKTRGQQVTLSCSPISGHRSVSWYQQTPGQGLQFLFEYFSETQRNKGNFPGRFSGRQFSNSRSEMNVSTLELGDSALYLCASSPLRGTQNTGELFFGEGSRLTVL.

J is TRBJ1-5 and V is TRBV24-1; possible D gene TRBD1, 6 bases. The germline V and J ends were trimmed by 2 bases and 6 bases, with 10 bases remaining between them. The CDR3 extends over 14 amino acids. Germline CDR1 reads KGHDR; CDR2 reads SFDVKD. CDR3 in DNA: TGTGCCACCAGTGATTCCGGACAGACTCAGCCCCAGCATTTT. This gives the protein CATSDSGQTQPQHF.

This clone showed up just a few times. The rearrangement joins TRBV18 to TRBJ2-5, with TRBD2 identical over 11 bases. J gave up 2 bases and V 2 bases, and 7 bases lay outside the gene matches. Germline lookup yields CDR1 KGHSH and CDR2 LQKENI. The CDR3 runs to 17 residues. CDR3 coding DNA: TGTGCCAGCTCACCAACGACTAGCGGGGAGAAACAAGAGACCCAGTACTTC. Its translation is CASSPTTSGEKQETQYF. Supplemented by reference TRBV18 and TRBJ2-5, the full variable domain reads NAGVMQNPRHLVRRRGQEARLRCSPMKGHSHVYWYRQLPEEGLKFMVYLQKENIIDESGMPKERFSAEFPKEGPSILRIQQVVRGDSAAYFCASSPTTSGEKQETQYFGPGTRLLVL.

The chain couples TRBV5-1 to TRBJ1-1; the D gene is possibly TRBD1 (6 bases). Trimming took 4 bases from V and 0 from J, leaving 10 bases between them. The CDR3 is 14 amino acids. Germline assignment: CDR1 SGHRS and CDR2 YFSETQ. In nucleotides, the CDR3 is TGCGCCAGCAGCATGGACAGCCTGAACACTGAAGCTTTCTTT. Its translation: CASSMDSLNTEAFF.

The chain combines TRBV13 with TRBJ2-3; the D call may be TRBD1 or TRBD2 (5 bases each). Germline loops: CDR1 PRHDT, CDR2 FYEKMQ (reference sequence). The CDR3 length is 16 residues. V was cut by 3 bases and J by 6 bases, with 19 bases left in between. The CDR3 DNA is TGTGCCAGCAGCTTCTTAACGGGACGGCCATCGGATACGCAGTATTTT. Amino acid sequence: CASSFLTGRPSDTQYF.

The gene calls are TRBV27 and TRBJ2-7; 9 bases match TRBD1. Unmatched junction bases numbered 15, after V lost 0 bases and J lost 3 bases. CDR3 length equals 19 residues. CDR1 is MNHEY and CDR2 is SMNVEV in the germline V gene (reference sequence). The CDR3 reads CASSLSILTGTGFGYEQYF. The CDR3 bases are TGTGCCAGCAGTTTATCTATTCTTACCGGGACAGGGTTCGGCTACGAGCAGTACTTC.

The chain couples TRBV11-3 to TRBJ2-3; TRBD1 is a possible D gene (5 bases). This CDR3 comprises 15 residues. Trimming removed 5 bases at V and 4 bases at J, with 16 bases between. Germline CDR1 is SGHNT and CDR2 is YENEEA. CDR3 protein: CASSPGPPRADTQYF. The CDR3 coding sequence is TGTGCCAGCAGCCCAGGGCCCCCTAGGGCAGATACGCAGTATTTT.

This clone was detected only once. The rearrangement joins TRBV10-3 to TRBJ2-7; 9 bases match TRBD1. Unmatched junction bases numbered 10, after V lost 5 bases and J lost 5 bases. Germline CDR1 reads ENHRY; CDR2 reads SYGVKD. The CDR3 covers 15 residues. This CDR3 reads CAISYGTGFLHEQYF. The CDR3 DNA is TGTGCCATCAGTTACGGGACAGGGTTTCTCCACGAGCAGTACTTC.

The chain combines TRBV15 with TRBJ1-6, with D perhaps matching TRBD1 (5 bases). The germline V gene has CDR1 LNHNV and CDR2 YYDKDF (reference sequence). Trimming cost V 1 base and J 4 bases, with 8 bases left between them. The CDR3 covers 15 residues. In DNA, the CDR3 is TGTGCCACCAGCAGAGGGGACCTTTATAATTCACCCCTCCACTTT. Amino acids: CATSRGDLYNSPLHF.

This chain connects TRBV29-1 to TRBJ1-2; D unresolved. This CDR3 is 11 amino acids long. The V gene lost 6 bases and the J gene lost 8 bases, with 13 bases spanning the gap. CDR1 SQVTM and CDR2 ANQGSEA come from the germline V gene. The CDR3 reads CSVPRRGGYTF. The CDR3 DNA reads TGCAGCGTGCCGAGGAGAGGAGGCTACACCTTC.

The chain joins TRBV3-1 (or the pseudogene TRBV3-2) to TRBJ1-2, with D unclear. The CDR3 length is 15 residues. The V gene lost 2 bases and the J gene lost 3 bases, with 13 bases spanning the gap. CDR1 is LGHDT, CDR2 YNNKEL, per germline (reference sequence). The CDR3 loop reads CASSQSGRAHYGYTF. The CDR3, as DNA: TGTGCCAGCAGCCAATCAGGACGTGCTCACTATGGCTACACCTTC.

This clone was counted only a few times. This chain links TRBV28 with TRBJ1-1; a weak D match, TRBD1 (6 bases). The CDR3 spans 17 residues. Germline loops: CDR1 MDHEN, CDR2 SYDVKM. Trimming left V 4 bases short and J 0 bases short, with 18 bases between. CDR3 sequence: CASSSPPRDTMNTEAFF. Written as DNA, the CDR3 is TGTGCCAGCAGTTCCCCTCCGAGGGACACGATGAACACTGAAGCTTTCTTT.

This clone is a singleton in its sample. The genes are TRBV5-1 and TRBJ2-3; D tentatively reads TRBD1 or TRBD2 (5 bases each). The germline V gene has CDR1 SGHRS and CDR2 YFSETQ. The V and J ends lost 0 bases and 3 bases respectively, with 11 bases between them. The CDR3 totals 15 residues. The CDR3 protein is CASSLVGVVTDTQYF. The CDR3 DNA reads TGCGCCAGCAGCTTGGTGGGGGTAGTTACAGATACGCAGTATTTT.